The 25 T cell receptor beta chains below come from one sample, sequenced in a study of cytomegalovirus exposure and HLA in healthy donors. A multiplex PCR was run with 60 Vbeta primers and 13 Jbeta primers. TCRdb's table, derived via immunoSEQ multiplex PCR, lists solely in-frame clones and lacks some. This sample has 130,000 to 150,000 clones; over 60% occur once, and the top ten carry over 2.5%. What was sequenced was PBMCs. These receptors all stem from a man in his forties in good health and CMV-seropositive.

CDR3 nucleotide sequence: TGTGCCAGCAGTCCCTCGGAGGCGACGTATGGCTACACCTTC. It yields the protein CASSPSEATYGYTF. The rearrangement links TRBV6-5 to TRBJ1-2; D is ambiguous. The CDR3 is 14 amino acids. V gave up 5 bases and J gave up 5 bases, with 15 bases separating them. CDR1 and CDR2 (germline): MNHEY, SVGAGI.

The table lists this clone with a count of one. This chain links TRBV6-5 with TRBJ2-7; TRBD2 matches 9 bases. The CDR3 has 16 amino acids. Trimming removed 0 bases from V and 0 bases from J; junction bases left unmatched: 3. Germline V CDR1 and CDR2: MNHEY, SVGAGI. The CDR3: CASSYSSGGSSYEQYF. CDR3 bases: TGTGCCAGCAGTTACTCGAGCGGGGGGAGCTCCTACGAGCAGTACTTC.

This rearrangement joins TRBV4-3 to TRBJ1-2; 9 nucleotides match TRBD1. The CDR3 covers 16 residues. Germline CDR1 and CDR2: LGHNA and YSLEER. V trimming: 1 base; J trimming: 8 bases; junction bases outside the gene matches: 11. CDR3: CASSQARTGVRFGYTF. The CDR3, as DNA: TGCGCCAGCAGCCAAGCGAGGACAGGGGTGAGGTTCGGCTACACCTTC.

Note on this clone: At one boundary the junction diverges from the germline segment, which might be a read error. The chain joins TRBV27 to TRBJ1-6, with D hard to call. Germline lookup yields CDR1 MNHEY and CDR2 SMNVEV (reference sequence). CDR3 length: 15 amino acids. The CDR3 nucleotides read TGTGCCAGCAGTTTTAAGGGAGGATATAGTTCACCCCTCCACTTT. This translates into CASSFKGGYSSPLHF.

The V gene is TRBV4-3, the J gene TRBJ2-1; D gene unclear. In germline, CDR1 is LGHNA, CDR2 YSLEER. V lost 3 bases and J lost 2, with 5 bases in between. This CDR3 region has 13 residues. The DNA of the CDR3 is TGCGCCAGCAGCCAGGGCCCCTACAATGAGCAGTTCTTC. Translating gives CASSQGPYNEQFF.

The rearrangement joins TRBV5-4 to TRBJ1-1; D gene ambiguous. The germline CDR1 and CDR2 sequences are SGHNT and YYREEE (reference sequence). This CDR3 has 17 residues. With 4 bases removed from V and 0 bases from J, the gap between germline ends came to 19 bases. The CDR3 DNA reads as TGTGCCAGCAGCGTTTGGCAGGTCATGAAAATGAACACTGAAGCTTTCTTT. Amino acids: CASSVWQVMKMNTEAFF.

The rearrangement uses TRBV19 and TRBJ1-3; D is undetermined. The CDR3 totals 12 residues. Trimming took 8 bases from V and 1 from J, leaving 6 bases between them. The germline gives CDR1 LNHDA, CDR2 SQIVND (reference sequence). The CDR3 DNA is TGTGCCAGTGAGGGTTCTGGAAACACCATATATTTT. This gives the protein CASEGSGNTIYF.

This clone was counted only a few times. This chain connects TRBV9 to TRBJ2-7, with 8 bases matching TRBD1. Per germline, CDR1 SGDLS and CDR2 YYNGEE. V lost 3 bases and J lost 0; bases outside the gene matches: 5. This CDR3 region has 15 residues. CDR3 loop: CASSEGQDPSYEQYF. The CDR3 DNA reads TGTGCCAGCAGCGAGGGACAGGACCCCTCCTACGAGCAGTACTTC.

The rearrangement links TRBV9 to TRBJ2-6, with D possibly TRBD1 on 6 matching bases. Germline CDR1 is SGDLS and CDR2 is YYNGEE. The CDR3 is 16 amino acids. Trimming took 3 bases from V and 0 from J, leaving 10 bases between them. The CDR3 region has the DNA TGTGCCAGCAGCGATGGACAGACCTCTGGGGCCAACGTCCTGACTTTC. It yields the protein CASSDGQTSGANVLTF.

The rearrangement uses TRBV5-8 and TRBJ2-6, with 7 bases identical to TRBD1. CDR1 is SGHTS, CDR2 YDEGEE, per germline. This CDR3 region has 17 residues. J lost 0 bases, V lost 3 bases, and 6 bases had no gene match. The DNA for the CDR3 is TGTGCCAGCAGCTCGGGACAGTTAACCTCTGGGGCCAACGTCCTGACTTTC. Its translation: CASSSGQLTSGANVLTF.

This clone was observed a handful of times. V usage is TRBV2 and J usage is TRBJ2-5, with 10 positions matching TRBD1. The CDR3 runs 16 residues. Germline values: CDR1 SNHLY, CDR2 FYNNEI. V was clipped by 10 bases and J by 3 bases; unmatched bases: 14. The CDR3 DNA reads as TGTGCCATCACACAACGTCCCGGGACAGGGGAAGAGACCCAGTACTTC. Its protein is CAITQRPGTGEETQYF.

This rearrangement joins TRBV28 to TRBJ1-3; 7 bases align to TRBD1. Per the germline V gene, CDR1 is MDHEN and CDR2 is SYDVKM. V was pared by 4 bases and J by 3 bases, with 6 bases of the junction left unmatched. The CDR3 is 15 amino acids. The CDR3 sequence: CASSSLHRGGNTIYF. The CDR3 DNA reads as TGTGCCAGCAGTTCCCTCCACAGGGGTGGAAACACCATATATTTT.

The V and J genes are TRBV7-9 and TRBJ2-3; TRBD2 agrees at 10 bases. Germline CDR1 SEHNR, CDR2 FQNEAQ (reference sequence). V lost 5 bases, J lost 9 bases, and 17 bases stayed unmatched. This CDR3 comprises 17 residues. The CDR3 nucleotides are TGTGCCAGCAGCCCCGCCAAGCGGGAGGGCCCCTTAGGGACGCAGTATTTT. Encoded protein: CASSPAKREGPLGTQYF.

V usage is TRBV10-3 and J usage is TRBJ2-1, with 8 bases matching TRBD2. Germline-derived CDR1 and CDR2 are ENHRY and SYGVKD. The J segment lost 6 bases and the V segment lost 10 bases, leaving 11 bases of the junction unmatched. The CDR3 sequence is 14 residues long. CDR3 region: CATRGTSGSNEQFF. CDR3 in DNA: TGTGCCACCCGCGGAACTAGCGGATCCAATGAGCAGTTCTTC.

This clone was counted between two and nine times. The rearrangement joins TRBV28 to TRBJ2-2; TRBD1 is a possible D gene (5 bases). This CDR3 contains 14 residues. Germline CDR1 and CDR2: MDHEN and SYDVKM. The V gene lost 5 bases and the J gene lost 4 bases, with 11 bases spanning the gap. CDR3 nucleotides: TGTGCCAGCAGTGGGCAGGGTTTCACCGGGGAGCTGTTTTTT. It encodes CASSGQGFTGELFF.

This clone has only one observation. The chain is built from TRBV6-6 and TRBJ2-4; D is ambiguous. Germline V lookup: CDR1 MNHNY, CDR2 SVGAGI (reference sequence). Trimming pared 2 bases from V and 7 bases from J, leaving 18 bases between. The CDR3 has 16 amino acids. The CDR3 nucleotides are TGTGCCAGCAGTTACGACGGCCGCACCCACGGGAACATTCAGTACTTC. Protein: CASSYDGRTHGNIQYF.

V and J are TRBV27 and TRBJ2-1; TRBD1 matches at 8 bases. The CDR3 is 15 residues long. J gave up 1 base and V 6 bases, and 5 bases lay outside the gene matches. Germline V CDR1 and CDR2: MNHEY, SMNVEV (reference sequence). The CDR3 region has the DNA TGTGCCAGCAGAGACAGGGGTGGGTCCTACAATGAGCAGTTCTTC. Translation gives CASRDRGGSYNEQFF.

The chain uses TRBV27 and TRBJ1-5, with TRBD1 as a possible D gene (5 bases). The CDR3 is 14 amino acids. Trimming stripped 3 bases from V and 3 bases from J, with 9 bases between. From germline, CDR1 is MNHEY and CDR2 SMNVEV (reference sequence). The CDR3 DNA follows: TGTGCCAGCAGTTTCAGACAGAACAATCAGCCCCAGCATTTT. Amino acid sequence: CASSFRQNNQPQHF.

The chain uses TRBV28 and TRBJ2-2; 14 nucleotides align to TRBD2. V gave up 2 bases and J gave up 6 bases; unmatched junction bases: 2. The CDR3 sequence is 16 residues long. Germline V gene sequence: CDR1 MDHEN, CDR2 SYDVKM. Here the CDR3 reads CASSLATSGRAGELFF. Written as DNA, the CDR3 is TGTGCCAGCAGTTTAGCGACTAGCGGGAGGGCCGGGGAGCTGTTTTTT.

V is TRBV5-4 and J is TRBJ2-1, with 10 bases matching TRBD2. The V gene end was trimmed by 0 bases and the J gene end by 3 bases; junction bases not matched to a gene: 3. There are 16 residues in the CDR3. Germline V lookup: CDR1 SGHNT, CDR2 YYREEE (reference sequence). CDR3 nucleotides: TGTGCCAGCAGCTTGGGGTCTAGCGGGGGCTACAATGAGCAGTTCTTC. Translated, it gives CASSLGSSGGYNEQFF.

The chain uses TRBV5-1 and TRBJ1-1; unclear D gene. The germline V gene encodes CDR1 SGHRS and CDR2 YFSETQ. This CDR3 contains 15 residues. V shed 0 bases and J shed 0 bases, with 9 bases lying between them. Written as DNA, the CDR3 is TGCGCCAGCAGCTTGGGAGTAGTCATGAACACTGAAGCTTTCTTT. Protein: CASSLGVVMNTEAFF.

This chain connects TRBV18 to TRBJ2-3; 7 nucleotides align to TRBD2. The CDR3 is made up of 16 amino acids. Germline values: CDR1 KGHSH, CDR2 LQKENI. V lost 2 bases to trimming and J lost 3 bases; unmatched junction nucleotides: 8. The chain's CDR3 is CASSPGLVWLTDTQYF. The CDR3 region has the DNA TGTGCCAGCTCACCAGGACTAGTATGGTTGACAGATACGCAGTATTTT.

The CDR3 here is CASSFRGTGREQYF. In DNA form, the CDR3 reads TGTGCCAGCAGCTTCCGTGGGACAGGGCGCGAGCAGTACTTC. The chain is built from TRBV5-6 and TRBJ2-7, with 9 bases identical to TRBD1. CDR3 length equals 14 residues. V shed 2 bases and J 6 bases; nucleotides not matched to a gene: 6. Germline V CDR1 and CDR2: SGHDT, YYEEEE.

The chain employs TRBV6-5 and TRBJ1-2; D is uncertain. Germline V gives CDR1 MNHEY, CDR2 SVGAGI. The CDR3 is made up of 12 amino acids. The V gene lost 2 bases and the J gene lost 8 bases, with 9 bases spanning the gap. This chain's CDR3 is CASSYNLRGYTF. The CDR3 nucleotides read TGTGCCAGCAGTTACAATTTGAGGGGCTACACCTTC.

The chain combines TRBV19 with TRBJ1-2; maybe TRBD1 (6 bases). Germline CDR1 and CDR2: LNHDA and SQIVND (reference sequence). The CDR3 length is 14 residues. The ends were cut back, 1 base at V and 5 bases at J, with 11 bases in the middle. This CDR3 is CASSIGQAFYGYTF. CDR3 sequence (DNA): TGTGCCAGTAGTATAGGACAGGCTTTTTATGGCTACACCTTC.